In this sample, the clone carrying this T cell receptor beta chain turned up once. The record originates from a study of CD8 T cells in Susac syndrome. Germline V gene sequence: CDR1 MDHEN, CDR2 SYDVKM. The CDR3 extends over 14 amino acids. J gave up 7 bases and V 3 bases, and 8 bases lay outside the gene matches. Reverse transcription of about 0.5 to 1 ug RNA used random hexamers. TCRdb redid the calling of the immunoSEQ multiplex PCR reads with MiXCR, one entry per CDR3 protein. The data hold approximately 300,000 distinct CDR3 sequences, with almost 85% observed a single time. This clonotype originated in a human donor with multiple sclerosis. The chain combines TRBV28 with TRBJ2-7; 8 nucleotides align to TRBD2. The material sequenced was CD8+ T cells from PBMCs. This CDR3 is CASSFQAGAREQYF. The CDR3 region has the DNA TGTGCCAGCAGTTTCCAAGCGGGAGCGCGGGAGCAGTACTTC.